The 4 T cell receptor beta chains given below trace back to one sample, sequenced in a study of beta chain features in type 1 diabetes. The authors reverse transcribed all of the isolated RNA, so sequencing captured expressed TCRB transcripts. Assay: immunoSEQ multiplex PCR; the TCRdb copy retains only in-frame clones and omits some. The table shows some 220,000 clones, with roughly a tenth occurring only once. Sequenced sample: central memory CD4+ T cells from blood. Receptors were obtained from a man aged 18-30 years in good health.

This clone was picked up one time. This sequence may be a read error, since a much larger clone differs from it by one base. This chain uses TRBV7-2 with TRBJ2-6; D remains unclear. The V and J ends lost 5 bases and 4 bases respectively, with 6 bases between them. The CDR3 length is 13 residues. CDR1 SGHTA and CDR2 FQGNSA come from the germline V gene. The CDR3 DNA follows: TGTACCAGCAGCCAAGCCGGGGCCAACGTCCTGACTTTC. The encoded protein is CTSSQAGANVLTF.

This chain uses TRBV15 with TRBJ2-1, with D uncertain. V lost 0 bases and J 5 bases, leaving 11 bases between the germline ends. Germline V gene lookup returns CDR1 LNHNV and CDR2 YYDKDF (reference sequence). The CDR3 has 15 amino acids. This CDR3 is CATSRDVADNNEQFF. CDR3 bases: TGTGCCACCAGCAGAGATGTGGCAGACAACAATGAGCAGTTCTTC.

The V call is TRBV7-8, the J call TRBJ1-1; the D gene is possibly TRBD1 (6 bases). Germline V lookup: CDR1 SGHVS, CDR2 FQNEAQ. This CDR3 spans 16 amino acids. V was cut by 8 bases and J by 6 bases, with 25 bases left in between. CDR3 sequence reads: CASHNRATYLMSEAFF. The CDR3, as DNA: TGTGCCAGCCATAACAGGGCAACCTACCTGATGTCTGAAGCTTTCTTT.

This clone was observed many times. The chain has TRBV25-1 and TRBJ2-1; no reliable D call. CDR1 and CDR2 (germline): MGHDK, SYGVNS. The CDR3 runs 13 residues. Trimming stripped 4 bases from V and 10 bases from J, with 14 bases between. The CDR3 coding sequence is TGTGCCAGCAGTGTCTCTCCAGTATTCGAGCAGTTCTTC. Encoded protein: CASSVSPVFEQFF.